Listed below are T cell receptor beta chains from one sample, sequenced in a study of T cells after yellow fever vaccination. One entry per CDR3 protein, called by TCRdb with MiXCR from the 5' RACE reads. The sample lists about 140,000 distinct CDR3 sequences, under 7% occurring once. The starting material was CD4+ T cells sorted from PBMCs, obtained 10 days after the yellow fever booster vaccination. Every receptor here comes from a man under 40 who received the YFV17D yellow fever vaccine. Each CDR3 is given with its conserved first and last residue. Each record gives: V gene, D gene, clone size, J gene, CDR3 DNA, CDR3 protein. A D gene is named only where the DNA matches it firmly. Clone size, where shown, is once, few, many, or a class for clones that have expanded.

TRBV7-9	TRBD1	many	TRBJ2-2	TGTGCCAGCAGCCCGGGACAGAAAAACACCGGGGAGCTGTTTTTT	CASSPGQKNTGELFF
TRBV20-1	.	many	TRBJ2-7	TGCAGTGCCCCGGGGGACGGGAGCCTTGCCTACGAGCAGTACTTC	CSAPGDGSLAYEQYF
TRBV20-1	TRBD1	many	TRBJ2-1	TGCAGTGCTAGAGATACACAGGGGTACAATGAGCAGTTCTTC	CSARDTQGYNEQFF
TRBV12-3/TRBV12-4	.	many	TRBJ1-2	TGTGCCAGCAGAAGCCCGGGCAACTATGGCTACACCTTC	CASRSPGNYGYTF
TRBV7-2	.	few	TRBJ2-7	TGTGCCAGCAGCTTACAGGCGGGCCTCACCTACGAGCAGTACTTC	CASSLQAGLTYEQYF
TRBV5-1	.	many	TRBJ2-3	TGCGCCAGCAGCTTGGAAGCGAAGAGTACGCAGTATTTT	CASSLEAKSTQYF
TRBV3-1	TRBD2	many	TRBJ2-3	TGTGCCAGCAGCCGCGGGACTAGCGGGGGTCAAGGGACAGATACGCAGTATTTT	CASSRGTSGGQGTDTQYF
TRBV18	.	many	TRBJ2-1	TGTGCCAGCTCACCACCGTCTACCTACAATGAGCAGTTCTTC	CASSPPSTYNEQFF
TRBV9	.	many	TRBJ2-7	TGTGCCAGCAGCGGGACTTCTTACGAGCAGTACTTC	CASSGTSYEQYF
TRBV25-1	TRBD1	many	TRBJ2-2	TGTGCCAGCAGTGACCCCGGGACAGGGATCACCGGGGAGCTGTTTTTT	CASSDPGTGITGELFF
TRBV4-2	.	.	TRBJ2-6	TGTGCCAGCAGCCACCAGGGCGATTCTGGGGCCAACGTCCTGACTTTC	CASSHQGDSGANVLTF
TRBV5-4	TRBD2	.	TRBJ2-3	TGTGCCAGCAGCCCAAGCGGGAGGGCCGGTACAGATACGCAGTATTTT	CASSPSGRAGTDTQYF
TRBV7-9	.	few	TRBJ2-4	TGTGCCAGCAGCACCGGAAGCATTCAGTACTTC	CASSTGSIQYF
TRBV28	.	few	TRBJ2-4	TGTGCCAGCAGTTTACGGGGCCGCAAAAACATTCAGTACTTC	CASSLRGRKNIQYF
TRBV6-2/TRBV6-3	TRBD1	many	TRBJ2-5	TGTGCCAGCACCAAGGACAGGGCAATCCAAGAGACCCAGTACTTC	CASTKDRAIQETQYF
TRBV12-3/TRBV12-4	.	many	TRBJ2-6	TGTGCCAGCAGTTTGGGGGCCGGGACTGGGGCCAACGTCCTGACTTTC	CASSLGAGTGANVLTF
TRBV2	TRBD2	once	TRBJ2-7	TGTGCCATCAGCCGGAGGGGCCTAGCGGGGACCTACAGCTCCTACGAGCAGTACTTC	CAISRRGLAGTYSSYEQYF
TRBV20-1	.	many	TRBJ1-1	TGCAGTGCTCCACCCCCAGGGGAAGGGATTGAAGCTTTCTTT	CSAPPPGEGIEAFF
TRBV7-6	TRBD1	many	TRBJ1-1	TGTGCCAGCAGCACGGGACAGACGAACACTGAAGCTTTCTTT	CASSTGQTNTEAFF
TRBV7-2	.	few	TRBJ2-1	TGTGCCAGCAGCGCTGACTATCCATGGGATGAGCAGTTCTTC	CASSADYPWDEQFF
TRBV21-1	.	few	TRBJ2-5	TGTGCCAGCAGCAAAGCGACAATCCGAATTGAGACCCAGTACTTC	CASSKATIRIETQYF
TRBV24-1	.	many	TRBJ2-2	TGTGCCACCAGTGACATGTCGAACACCGGGGAGCTGTTTTTT	CATSDMSNTGELFF
TRBV12-3/TRBV12-4	TRBD2	.	TRBJ2-1	TGTGCCAGCAGTTTAGGTCTAGCGGGAGGGATCAATGAGCAGTTCTTC	CASSLGLAGGINEQFF
TRBV10-3	TRBD2	few	TRBJ2-1	TGTGCCAGTAAGCGGGACTCCTACAATGAGCAGTTCTTC	CASKRDSYNEQFF
TRBV6-2/TRBV6-3	.	many	TRBJ2-1	TGTGCCAGCAGATCACCCACAGGGAGCTCCTACAATGAGCAGTTCTTC	CASRSPTGSSYNEQFF
TRBV18	.	few	TRBJ1-5	TGTGCCAGCTCAAACTACAGAGTGAGCAATCAGCCCCAGCATTTT	CASSNYRVSNQPQHF
TRBV20-1	.	many	TRBJ2-5	TGCAGTGCTAGTACGACGGGATTTCAAGAGACCCAGTACTTC	CSASTTGFQETQYF
TRBV7-2	TRBD1	many	TRBJ2-1	TGTGCCAGCAGCGTTGGACAGGGGACCTACAATGAGCAGTTCTTC	CASSVGQGTYNEQFF
TRBV5-1	.	many	TRBJ2-2	TGCGCCAGCTTTCCGGGGTATCCGAACACCGGGGAGCTGTTTTTT	CASFPGYPNTGELFF
TRBV6-5	.	.	TRBJ2-7	TGTGCCAGCAGTTCAACCCCCCTCAGGGCCCCCTACGAGCAGTACTTC	CASSSTPLRAPYEQYF
TRBV20-1	.	few	TRBJ2-1	TGCAGTGCTCCCTCGCTAGCTTCGAATGAGCAGTTCTTC	CSAPSLASNEQFF
TRBV4-1	TRBD2	many	TRBJ2-1	TGCGCCAGCCAAAGCGGGAGGGCCAACTCCTACAATGAGCAGTTCTTC	CASQSGRANSYNEQFF
TRBV3-1	.	many	TRBJ1-5	TGTGCCAGCAGCCCCACGTTGAATAGCAATCAGCCCCAGCATTTT	CASSPTLNSNQPQHF
TRBV5-1	.	many	TRBJ2-2	TGCGCCAGCAGCTATACAGGGACCGGGGAGCTGTTTTTT	CASSYTGTGELFF
TRBV7-2	TRBD2	few	TRBJ2-5	TGTGCCAGCCGTCGGGGGGTCGGAGAGACCCAGTACTTC	CASRRGVGETQYF
TRBV7-3	.	many	TRBJ2-1	TGTGCCAGCAGCCCGGACCCCCCTCGCGAGCAGTTCTTC	CASSPDPPREQFF
TRBV3-1	.	.	TRBJ2-1	TGTGCCAGCAGCCAAGATCCCCGAAGTGAGCAGTTCTTC	CASSQDPRSEQFF
TRBV20-1	TRBD2	many	TRBJ2-1	TGCAGTGCAGGGACTAGCGGGAGAGTTTTTGATGAGCAGTTCTTC	CSAGTSGRVFDEQFF
TRBV7-9	.	few	TRBJ2-5	TGTGCCAGCAGCTTAGACGGCGGGAACATCCAAGAGACCCAGTACTTC	CASSLDGGNIQETQYF
TRBV5-1	.	many	TRBJ1-1	TGCGCCAGCAGCTTAACAGGGTTGGGGAACACTGAAGCTTTCTTT	CASSLTGLGNTEAFF
TRBV27	.	many	TRBJ2-1	TGTGCCAGCAGTCTGGACCGTACCCTCTACAATGAGCAGTTCTTC	CASSLDRTLYNEQFF
TRBV4-2	TRBD2	many	TRBJ2-1	TGTGCCAGCAGCCTGACTAGCGGAAGCTCCTACAATGAGCAGTTCTTC	CASSLTSGSSYNEQFF
TRBV7-2	.	many	TRBJ2-3	TGTGCCAGCAGCTTAGAAGCCGCAGATACGCAGTATTTT	CASSLEAADTQYF
TRBV3-1	TRBD1	few	TRBJ2-2	TGTGCCAGCAGCCCTCTCGCGACAGGGAATACCGGGGAGCTGTTTTTT	CASSPLATGNTGELFF
TRBV6-5	.	many	TRBJ2-7	TGTGCCAGCAGTTACTCGTCGGGACCGCTGGACGAGCAGTACTTC	CASSYSSGPLDEQYF
TRBV14	TRBD2	many	TRBJ2-1	TGTGCCAGCAGCCAAGGGGGACTAGCGGGCCAAAATGAGCAGTTCTTC	CASSQGGLAGQNEQFF
TRBV28	.	many	TRBJ1-5	TGTGCCAGCAGTTTGGGGATAAGCAATCAGCCCCAGCATTTT	CASSLGISNQPQHF
TRBV20-1	.	many	TRBJ2-3	TGCAGTGCTACGTCCCCGCCTACAGGAGATACGCAGTATTTT	CSATSPPTGDTQYF
TRBV20-1	TRBD2	many	TRBJ2-3	TGCAGTGCTAGCCCTAGCGGGAATTCGGATACGCAGTATTTT	CSASPSGNSDTQYF